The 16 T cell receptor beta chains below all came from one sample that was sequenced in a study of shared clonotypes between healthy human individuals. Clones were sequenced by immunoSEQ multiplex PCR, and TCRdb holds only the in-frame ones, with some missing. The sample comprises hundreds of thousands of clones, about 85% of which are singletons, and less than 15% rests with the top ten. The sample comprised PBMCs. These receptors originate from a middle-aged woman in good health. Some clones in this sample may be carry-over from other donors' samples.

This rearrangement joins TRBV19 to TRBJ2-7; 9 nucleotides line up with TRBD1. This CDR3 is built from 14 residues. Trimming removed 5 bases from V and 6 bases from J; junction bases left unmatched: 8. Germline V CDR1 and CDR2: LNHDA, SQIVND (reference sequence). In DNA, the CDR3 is TGTGCCAGTAGTGCCGGGACAGGGCTGGTCGAGCAGTACTTC. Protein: CASSAGTGLVEQYF.

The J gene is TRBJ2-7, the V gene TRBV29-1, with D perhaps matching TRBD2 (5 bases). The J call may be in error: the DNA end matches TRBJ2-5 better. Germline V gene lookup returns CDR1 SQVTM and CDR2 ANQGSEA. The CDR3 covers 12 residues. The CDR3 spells CSVRVGQETQYF. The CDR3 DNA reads TGCAGCGTGCGGGTGGGCCAAGAGACCCAGTACTTC.

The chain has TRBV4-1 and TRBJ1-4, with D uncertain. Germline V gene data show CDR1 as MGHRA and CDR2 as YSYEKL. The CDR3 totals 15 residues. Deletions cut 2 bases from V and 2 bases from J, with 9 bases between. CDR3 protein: CASSQRRATNEKLFF. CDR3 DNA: TGCGCCAGCAGCCAACGGAGGGCCACTAATGAAAAACTGTTTTTT.

Written as DNA, the CDR3 is TGTGCCTGGTCGACAGGGAATGAGCAGTTCTTC. Translated: CAWSTGNEQFF. The rearrangement links TRBV30 to TRBJ2-1, with 7 bases fitting TRBD1. This CDR3 region has 11 residues. CDR1 GTSNPN and CDR2 SVGIG come from the germline V gene (reference sequence). The V segment lost 5 bases and the J segment 7 bases; nucleotides outside the gene matches: 2.

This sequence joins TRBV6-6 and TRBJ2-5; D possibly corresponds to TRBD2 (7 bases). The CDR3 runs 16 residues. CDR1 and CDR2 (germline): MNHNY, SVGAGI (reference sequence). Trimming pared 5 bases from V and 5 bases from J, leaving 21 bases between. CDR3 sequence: CASSPLRGGEGETQYF. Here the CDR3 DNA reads TGTGCCAGCAGTCCCCTAAGGGGGGGCGAAGGGGAGACCCAGTACTTC.

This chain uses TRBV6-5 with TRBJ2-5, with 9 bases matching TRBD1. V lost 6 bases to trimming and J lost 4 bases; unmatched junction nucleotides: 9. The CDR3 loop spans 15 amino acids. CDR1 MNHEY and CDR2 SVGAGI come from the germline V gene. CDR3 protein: CASSTGTGFGETQYF. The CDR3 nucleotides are TGTGCCAGCAGCACCGGGACAGGGTTTGGAGAGACCCAGTACTTC.

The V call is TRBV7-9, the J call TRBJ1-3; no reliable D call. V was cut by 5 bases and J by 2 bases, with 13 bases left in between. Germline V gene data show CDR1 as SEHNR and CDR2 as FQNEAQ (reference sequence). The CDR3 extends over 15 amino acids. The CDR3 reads CASSPSGMAGNTIYF. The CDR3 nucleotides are TGTGCCAGCAGCCCTTCGGGTATGGCTGGAAACACCATATATTTT.

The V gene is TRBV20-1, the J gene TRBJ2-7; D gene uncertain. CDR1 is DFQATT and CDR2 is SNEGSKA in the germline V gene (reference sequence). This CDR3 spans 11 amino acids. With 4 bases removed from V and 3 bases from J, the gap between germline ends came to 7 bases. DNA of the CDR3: TGCAGTGCTATTGAACGCTACGAGCAGTACTTC. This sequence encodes CSAIERYEQYF.

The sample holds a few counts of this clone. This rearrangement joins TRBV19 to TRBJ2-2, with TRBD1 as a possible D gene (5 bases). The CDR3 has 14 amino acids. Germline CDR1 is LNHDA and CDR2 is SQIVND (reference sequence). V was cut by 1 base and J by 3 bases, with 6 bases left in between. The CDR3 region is CASSIGTYTGELFF. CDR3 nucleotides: TGTGCCAGTAGTATAGGGACATACACCGGGGAGCTGTTTTTT.

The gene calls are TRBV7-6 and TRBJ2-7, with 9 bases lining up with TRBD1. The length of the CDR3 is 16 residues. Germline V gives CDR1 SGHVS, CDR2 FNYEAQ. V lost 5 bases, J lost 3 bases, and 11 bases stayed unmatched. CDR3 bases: TGTGCCAGCAGCCCGAGTGCCGGGACAGGGTACTACGAGCAGTACTTC. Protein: CASSPSAGTGYYEQYF.

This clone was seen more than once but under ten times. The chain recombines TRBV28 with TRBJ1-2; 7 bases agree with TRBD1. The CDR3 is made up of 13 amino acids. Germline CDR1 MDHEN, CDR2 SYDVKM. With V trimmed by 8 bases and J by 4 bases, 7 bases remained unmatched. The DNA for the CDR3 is TGTGCCAGCCTAACTGGGGACAGCTATGGCTACACCTTC. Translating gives CASLTGDSYGYTF.

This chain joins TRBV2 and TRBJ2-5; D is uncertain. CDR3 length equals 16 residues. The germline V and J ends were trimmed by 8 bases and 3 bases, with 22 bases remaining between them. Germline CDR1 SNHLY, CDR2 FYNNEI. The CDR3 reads CASARPDGLDKETQYF. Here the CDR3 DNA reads TGTGCCAGCGCACGCCCCGACGGGCTAGATAAAGAGACCCAGTACTTC.

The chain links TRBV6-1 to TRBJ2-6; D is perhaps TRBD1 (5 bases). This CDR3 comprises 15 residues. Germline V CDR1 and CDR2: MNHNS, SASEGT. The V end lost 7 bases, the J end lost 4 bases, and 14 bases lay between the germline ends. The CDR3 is CASKKQGAGANVLTF. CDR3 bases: TGTGCCAGCAAAAAGCAGGGTGCCGGGGCCAACGTCCTGACTTTC.

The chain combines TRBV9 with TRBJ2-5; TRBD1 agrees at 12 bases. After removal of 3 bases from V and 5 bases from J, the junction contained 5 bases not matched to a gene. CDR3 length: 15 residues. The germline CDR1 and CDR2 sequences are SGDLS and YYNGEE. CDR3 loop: CASSEGQGARETQYF. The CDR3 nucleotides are TGTGCCAGCAGCGAGGGACAGGGGGCGAGGGAGACCCAGTACTTC.

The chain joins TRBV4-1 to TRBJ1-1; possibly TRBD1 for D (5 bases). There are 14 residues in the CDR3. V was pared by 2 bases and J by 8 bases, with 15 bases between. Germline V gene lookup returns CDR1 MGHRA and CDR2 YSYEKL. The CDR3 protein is CASSQKEGLSEAFF. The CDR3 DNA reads TGCGCCAGCAGCCAAAAGGAGGGACTATCGGAAGCTTTCTTT.

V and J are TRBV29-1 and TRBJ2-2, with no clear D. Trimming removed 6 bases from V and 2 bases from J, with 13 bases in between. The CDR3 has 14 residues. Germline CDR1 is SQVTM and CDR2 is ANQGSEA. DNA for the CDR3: TGCAGCGTACCCGGCCCTTCCAACACCGGGGAGCTGTTTTTT. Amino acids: CSVPGPSNTGELFF.